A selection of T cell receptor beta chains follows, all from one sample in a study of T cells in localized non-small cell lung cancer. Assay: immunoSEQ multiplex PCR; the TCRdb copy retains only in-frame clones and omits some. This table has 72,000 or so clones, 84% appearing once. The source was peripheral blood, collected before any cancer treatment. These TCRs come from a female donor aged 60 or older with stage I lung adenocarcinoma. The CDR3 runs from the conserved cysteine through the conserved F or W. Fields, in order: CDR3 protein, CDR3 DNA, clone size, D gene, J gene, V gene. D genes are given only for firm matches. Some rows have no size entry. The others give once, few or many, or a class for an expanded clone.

CDR3: CASSSAPGTSGRGGQFF
DNA: TGTGCCAGCAGCTCCGCTCCCGGGACTAGCGGGAGAGGAGGGCAGTTCTTC
size: NA
D: TRBD2
J: TRBJ2-1
V: TRBV7-2

CDR3: CATSSERQGASEKLFF
DNA: TGTGCCACCAGCAGTGAGAGACAGGGGGCAAGTGAAAAACTGTTTTTT
size: NA
D: TRBD1
J: TRBJ1-4
V: TRBV15

CDR3: CASSLDSANYGYTF
DNA: TGTGCCAGCAGCTTGGACAGCGCTAACTATGGCTACACCTTC
size: NA
D: NA
J: TRBJ1-2
V: TRBV5-4

CDR3: CASSLGDRGYGNTIYF
DNA: TGTGCCAGCAGCTTGGGGGACAGGGGCTATGGAAACACCATATATTTT
size: NA
D: TRBD1
J: TRBJ1-3
V: TRBV7-9

CDR3: CASGLDRVSYNEQFF
DNA: TGTGCTAGTGGTTTGGACAGGGTCTCCTACAATGAGCAGTTCTTC
size: NA
D: NA
J: TRBJ2-1
V: TRBV12-5

CDR3: CASRLTSGTKNIQYF
DNA: TGTGCCAGCAGATTAACGTCGGGGACCAAAAACATTCAGTACTTC
size: once
D: NA
J: TRBJ2-4
V: TRBV7-3

CDR3: CASSPGANTGELFF
DNA: TGTGCCAGCTCACCGGGGGCAAACACCGGGGAGCTGTTTTTT
size: few
D: NA
J: TRBJ2-2
V: TRBV18

CDR3: CASTGAHEQYF
DNA: TGTGCCAGCACAGGGGCCCACGAGCAGTACTTC
size: NA
D: NA
J: TRBJ2-7
V: TRBV6-6

CDR3: CASSFLGLPTEAFF
DNA: TGTGCCAGCAGCTTCCTGGGATTACCCACTGAAGCTTTCTTT
size: few
D: NA
J: TRBJ1-1
V: TRBV7-9

CDR3: CASSLGRGPGNTIYF
DNA: TGTGCCAGCAGCTTAGGCAGGGGGCCTGGAAACACCATATATTTT
size: NA
D: TRBD1
J: TRBJ1-3
V: TRBV7-6

CDR3: CASSPRQGWNTEAFF
DNA: TGTGCCAGTAGTCCGAGACAGGGTTGGAACACTGAAGCTTTCTTT
size: NA
D: TRBD1
J: TRBJ1-1
V: TRBV19

CDR3: CAISGTGTSQPQHF
DNA: TGTGCCATCAGTGGGACAGGTACCAGTCAGCCCCAGCATTTT
size: few
D: TRBD1
J: TRBJ1-5
V: TRBV10-3

CDR3: CASSVADRGHEQYF
DNA: TGTGCCAGCAGCGTAGCGGACAGGGGCCACGAGCAGTACTTC
size: few
D: TRBD1
J: TRBJ2-7
V: TRBV9

CDR3: CASSRTPATDTQYF
DNA: TGTGCCAGTAGCAGGACACCAGCCACAGATACGCAGTATTTT
size: NA
D: NA
J: TRBJ2-3
V: TRBV19

CDR3: CASSYGFNEQYF
DNA: TGTGCCAGCAGCTATGGATTCAACGAGCAGTACTTC
size: once
D: NA
J: TRBJ2-7
V: TRBV5-6

CDR3: CASSAQGFSTARGYTF
DNA: TGTGCCAGTAGTGCCCAGGGTTTTTCGACCGCCCGGGGCTACACCTTC
size: NA
D: NA
J: TRBJ1-2
V: TRBV19

CDR3: CASSYGFLRGSPLHF
DNA: TGTGCCAGCAGTTACGGGTTCCTTCGGGGTTCACCCCTCCACTTT
size: few
D: NA
J: TRBJ1-6
V: TRBV6-5

CDR3: CASSESTPGAGNTIYF
DNA: TGCGCCAGCAGTGAGTCGACCCCGGGGGCTGGAAACACCATATATTTT
size: NA
D: NA
J: TRBJ1-3
V: TRBV10-1

CDR3: CASSGINYQETQYF
DNA: TGTGCCAGCAGCGGAATAAATTACCAAGAGACCCAGTACTTC
size: NA
D: NA
J: TRBJ2-5
V: TRBV5-6

CDR3: CASSLDGGSGNTIYF
DNA: TGTGCCAGCAGCTTGGACGGGGGCTCTGGAAACACCATATATTTT
size: NA
D: NA
J: TRBJ1-3
V: TRBV5-5

CDR3: CASSQDWSGTEQFF
DNA: TGTGCCAGCAGCCAAGATTGGTCCGGGACAGAGCAGTTCTTC
size: NA
D: NA
J: TRBJ2-1
V: TRBV5-4

CDR3: CASSYPRSSYNEQFF
DNA: TGCGCCAGCAGCTACCCCCGGAGCTCCTACAATGAGCAGTTCTTC
size: NA
D: NA
J: TRBJ2-1
V: TRBV5-1

CDR3: CASSLFRTGGNEQFF
DNA: TGCGCCAGCAGCTTATTCCGAACAGGGGGCAATGAGCAGTTCTTC
size: once
D: TRBD1
J: TRBJ2-1
V: TRBV5-1